This T cell receptor (beta chain) was identified in a study of chemoradiotherapy in HPV16-positive cancers. General study results and limits: Candidate HPV-specific clones and E7-related TCR motifs grew in tumor during treatment.

With V trimmed by 6 bases and J by 5 bases, 0 bases remained unmatched. This CDR3 is 11 amino acids long. CDR1 and CDR2 (germline): SNHLY, FYNNEI. Here immunoSEQ multiplex PCR was the method, and the copy in TCRdb shows in-frame clones only, minus some. This sample yields around 68,000 clones, of which roughly 86% are seen a single time; under 4.5% belongs to the top ten. Note on this clone: Its target is not known.

The genes are TRBV2 and TRBJ2-5, with 7 bases fitting TRBD2. This clonotype was sampled from a human donor with HPV-associated anogenital cancer. This specimen consisted of blood, obtained from a patient who underwent chemoradiotherapy. The CDR3 nucleotides read TGTGCCAGCAGCGGGGGGGAGACCCAGTACTTC. Its protein product is CASSGGETQYF.